This T cell receptor (beta chain) was captured in a study of cytomegalovirus exposure and HLA in healthy donors. V lost 3 bases and J lost 4; bases outside the gene matches: 8. This CDR3 region has 15 residues. Germline loops: CDR1 KGHSH, CDR2 LQKENI. The data were produced by immunoSEQ multiplex PCR, yet TCRdb's version contains in-frame clones alone and is incomplete. Of about 130,000 clones in the sample, under 90% were seen once. Findings and caveats of the study: Researchers catalogued some 160 TCR beta chains as cytomegalovirus-associated. In vitro, three CMV-associated chains proved specific for CMV antigens.

Remarks on this clone: The target antigen is unknown.

The origin of this receptor is a man under 40 in good health and CMV-seronegative. Sequenced: PBMCs. The chain links TRBV18 to TRBJ2-7; 8 positions agree with TRBD1. Here the CDR3 reads CASSPLDRDGYEQYF. In nucleotides, the CDR3 is TGTGCCAGCTCACCCTTGGACAGGGATGGGTACGAGCAGTACTTC. Combining the CDR3 with reference TRBV18 and TRBJ2-7 gives the whole variable domain NAGVMQNPRHLVRRRGQEARLRCSPMKGHSHVYWYRQLPEEGLKFMVYLQKENIIDESGMPKERFSAEFPKEGPSILRIQQVVRGDSAAYFCASSPLDRDGYEQYFGPGTRLTVT.